Below are 32 T cell receptor beta chains sequenced from a single sample in a study of blood T cells in healthy people across ages. The second PCR ran about 7 to 12 cycles with a sample-barcoded 5' primer and J-beta primers. A single record per CDR3 protein comes from TCRdb applying MiXCR to the 5' RACE reads. Here the sample spans roughly 1,500,000 distinct CDR3 sequences, approximately 38% being singletons. Material: blood. These receptors originate from a young woman in good health.

This clonotype was recorded a few times. V and J are TRBV28 and TRBJ2-3; D unresolved. Trimming shortened V by 7 bases and J by 5 bases, and 19 bases separated the two germline ends. The germline V gene has CDR1 MDHEN and CDR2 SYDVKM. This CDR3 contains 15 residues. The CDR3 nucleotides read TGTGCCAGCACCTCGGCTAGAGGTGGTGTAGATACGCAGTATTTT. The encoded protein is CASTSARGGVDTQYF.

This clonotype was detected a few times. J is TRBJ2-1 and V is TRBV28; 9 bases fit TRBD1. V shed 7 bases, J shed 7 bases, and the junction held 17 bases outside the gene matches. CDR1 MDHEN and CDR2 SYDVKM come from the germline V gene. The CDR3 extends over 17 amino acids. CDR3 region: CASTVGGQGQLKNEQFF. In DNA, the CDR3 is TGTGCCAGCACCGTAGGGGGACAGGGACAACTAAAAAATGAGCAGTTCTTC.

The chain employs TRBV27 and TRBJ2-4; 7 nucleotides line up with TRBD1. Germline CDR1 MNHEY, CDR2 SMNVEV (reference sequence). The length of the CDR3 is 15 residues. J lost 1 base, V lost 1 base, and 1 base had no gene match. CDR3 in amino acids: CASSLWGQAKNIQYF. In nucleotides, the CDR3 is TGTGCCAGCAGTTTATGGGGACAGGCCAAAAACATTCAGTACTTC.

The chain recombines TRBV29-1 with TRBJ2-3; 8 positions agree with TRBD2. Unmatched junction bases numbered 14, after V lost 8 bases and J lost 1 base. Germline CDR1 SQVTM, CDR2 ANQGSEA. CDR3 length: 16 residues. CDR3 amino acids: CSIVAVSGTGTDTQYF. In DNA form, the CDR3 reads TGCAGCATAGTCGCGGTTAGCGGGACCGGCACAGATACGCAGTATTTT.

This clonotype appeared a few times. The J gene is TRBJ1-5, the V gene TRBV2, with 7 bases aligning to TRBD1. With 6 bases clipped from V and 5 bases from J, the junction kept 10 bases outside the gene matches. The CDR3 covers 15 residues. CDR1 and CDR2 from the germline V gene are SNHLY and FYNNEI. The DNA of the CDR3 is TGTGCCAGCAGCCGTGACAGGGTAGTATATCAGCCCCAGCATTTT. This gives the protein CASSRDRVVYQPQHF.

This clonotype is a singleton in its sample. The genes are TRBV7-9 and TRBJ1-1; 12 nucleotides match TRBD1. The CDR3 consists of 17 residues. Germline CDR1 is SEHNR and CDR2 is FQNEAQ (reference sequence). V was pared by 4 bases and J by 6 bases, with 12 bases of the junction left unmatched. The DNA of the CDR3 is TGTGCCAGCAGCTCCCCCCCGGGACAGGGGGCTATTTCTGAAGCTTTCTTT. It specifies CASSSPPGQGAISEAFF.

The chain has TRBV2 and TRBJ2-5, with TRBD1 identical over 8 bases. The better agreement between TRBJ2-7 and the DNA end casts doubt on the J call. CDR1 is SNHLY, CDR2 FYNNEI, per germline. The CDR3 spans 14 residues. CDR3 residues: CASSDRGLVYEQYF. As DNA, the CDR3 is TGTGCCAGCAGTGACAGGGGGCTGGTGTACGAGCAGTACTTC.

CDR3 coding DNA: TGTGCCAGCTCACCACCGGACGCGACCCAGTACTTC. This codes for CASSPPDATQYF. V is TRBV18 and J is TRBJ2-5, with D unclear. The germline CDR1 and CDR2 sequences are KGHSH and LQKENI. There are 12 residues in the CDR3. V was cut by 0 bases and J by 7 bases, with 6 bases left in between.

V and J are TRBV7-9 and TRBJ2-3, with a possible D match to TRBD1 (5 bases). Looked up from germline, CDR1 is SEHNR and CDR2 is FQNEAQ (reference sequence). The CDR3 length is 16 residues. V lost 7 bases and J lost 2, with 19 bases in between. The chain's CDR3 is CASKGHRQSDTDTQYF. DNA for the CDR3: TGTGCCAGCAAGGGTCACAGACAGTCAGACACAGATACGCAGTATTTT. Based on the CDR3 plus reference TRBV7-9 and TRBJ2-3, the full variable domain is DTGVSQNPRHKITKRGQNVTFRCDPISEHNRLYWYRQTLGQGPEFLTYFQNEAQLEKSRLLSDRFSAERPKGSFSTLEIQRTEQGDSAMYLCASKGHRQSDTDTQYFGPGTRLTVL.

V usage is TRBV29-1 and J usage is TRBJ1-3; D is possibly TRBD1 (5 bases). V was clipped by 4 bases and J by 8 bases, with 9 bases between them. Per the germline V gene, CDR1 is SQVTM and CDR2 is ANQGSEA. The CDR3 length is 11 residues. The CDR3 loop reads CSVALGDTIYF. The DNA for the CDR3 is TGCAGCGTTGCTCTGGGGGACACCATATATTTT.

The chain uses TRBV6-2 or TRBV6-3 and TRBJ1-1, with 9 bases matching TRBD1. CDR3 length: 16 amino acids. Germline V gives CDR1 MNHEY, CDR2 SVGEGT. Trimming removed 7 bases from V and 1 base from J; junction bases left unmatched: 10. The CDR3 loop is CASKKQGANGNTEAFF. The CDR3 coding sequence is TGTGCCAGCAAAAAACAGGGGGCGAATGGGAACACTGAAGCTTTCTTT.

This clonotype was seen a few times. The chain is built from TRBV9 and TRBJ1-2; TRBD1 aligns across 7 bases. CDR1 is SGDLS, CDR2 YYNGEE, per germline. The V segment lost 2 bases and the J segment 2 bases; nucleotides outside the gene matches: 6. This CDR3 has 15 amino acids. DNA of the CDR3: TGTGCCAGCAGCGTGGGGACAGTACTAAACTATGGCTACACCTTC. It yields the protein CASSVGTVLNYGYTF.

The CDR3 sequence: CASSFFSGSDRFF. CDR3 coding DNA: TGTGCCAGCAGCTTCTTTAGCGGGAGTGATCGGTTCTTC. V is TRBV5-6 and J is TRBJ2-1; 9 bases map to TRBD2. The CDR3 loop spans 13 amino acids. Unmatched junction bases numbered 9, after V lost 2 bases and J lost 15 bases. CDR1 is SGHDT and CDR2 is YYEEEE in the germline V gene.

This chain links TRBV20-1 with TRBJ2-1; 14 bases are a match to TRBD2. CDR3 size: 15 residues. V shed 4 bases, J shed 8 bases, and the junction held 7 bases outside the gene matches. Germline CDR1 reads DFQATT; CDR2 reads SNEGSKA (reference sequence). Here the CDR3 reads CSATRTSGRWDEQFF. CDR3 nucleotide sequence: TGCAGTGCTACCAGGACTAGCGGGAGGTGGGATGAGCAGTTCTTC.

This chain uses TRBV6-1 with TRBJ2-1, with D perhaps TRBD1 or TRBD2 (5 bases each). The length of the CDR3 is 15 residues. Germline V gene lookup returns CDR1 MNHNS and CDR2 SASEGT. Trimming shortened V by 6 bases and J by 9 bases, and 21 bases separated the two germline ends. CDR3 sequence (DNA): TGTGCCAGCAGCTCAACCGGGACCCACCGGGGTGAGCAGTTCTTC. Protein product: CASSSTGTHRGEQFF.

This clonotype was counted a few times. This CDR3 reads CAGRPPGGVNTEAFF. The CDR3, as DNA: TGTGCCGGCCGCCCTCCGGGTGGCGTGAACACTGAAGCTTTCTTT. This chain links TRBV28 with TRBJ1-1; D gene ambiguous. V was shortened by 11 bases and J by 0 bases, with 19 bases between the two germline ends. This CDR3 comprises 15 residues. Looked up from germline, CDR1 is MDHEN and CDR2 is SYDVKM.

The chain couples TRBV3-1 to TRBJ2-3; D tentatively fits TRBD1 or TRBD2 (6 bases each). Germline lookup yields CDR1 LGHDT and CDR2 YNNKEL (reference sequence). CDR3 length: 17 amino acids. Trimming pared 0 bases from V and 2 bases from J, leaving 15 bases between. The CDR3 sequence is CASSQEDGGHDTDTQYF. DNA for the CDR3: TGTGCCAGCAGCCAAGAAGACGGGGGACACGACACAGATACGCAGTATTTT.

This clonotype showed up just a few times. The chain is built from TRBV7-9 and TRBJ2-7, with 7 bases matching TRBD2. The CDR3 covers 16 residues. CDR1 and CDR2 from the germline V gene are SEHNR and FQNEAQ (reference sequence). J gave up 2 bases and V 3 bases, and 10 bases lay outside the gene matches. The CDR3 here is CASSLDAGARTYEQYF. The CDR3 bases are TGTGCCAGCAGCTTGGACGCGGGAGCCCGAACCTACGAGCAGTACTTC.

This clonotype appeared a few times. The V and J genes are TRBV6-5 and TRBJ2-3, with a weak D call TRBD2 (6 bases). This CDR3 is 11 amino acids long. Germline lookup yields CDR1 MNHEY and CDR2 SVGAGI. The germline V and J ends were trimmed by 11 bases and 8 bases, with 14 bases remaining between them. CDR3 sequence: CACTVGGTQYF. The CDR3 DNA reads as TGTGCCTGCACCGTGGGGGGTACGCAGTATTTT.

This clonotype was observed a few times. This sequence joins TRBV20-1 and TRBJ2-7; 7 bases match TRBD1. The CDR3 length is 12 residues. With 3 bases clipped from V and 7 bases from J, the junction kept 6 bases outside the gene matches. Germline V gives CDR1 DFQATT, CDR2 SNEGSKA (reference sequence). CDR3 sequence: CSASTGVGEQYF. The DNA for the CDR3 is TGCAGTGCTAGCACAGGGGTGGGGGAGCAGTACTTC.

A few counts support this clonotype. V usage is TRBV28 and J usage is TRBJ2-3, with D perhaps being TRBD1 or TRBD2 (5 bases each). Germline V gives CDR1 MDHEN, CDR2 SYDVKM. CDR3 length equals 17 residues. V was shortened by 4 bases and J by 0 bases, with 17 bases between the two germline ends. CDR3 protein: CASSSGVGGVSTDTQYF. DNA of the CDR3: TGTGCCAGCAGTTCTGGGGTTGGGGGAGTTAGCACAGATACGCAGTATTTT.

The rearrangement joins TRBV4-1 to TRBJ2-5; 7 nucleotides match TRBD2. Germline loops: CDR1 MGHRA, CDR2 YSYEKL. The V and J ends lost 0 bases and 1 base, in that order; junction bases with no gene match: 8. This CDR3 is built from 17 residues. The CDR3 sequence: CASSQEGLADAQETQYF. The CDR3 DNA follows: TGCGCCAGCAGCCAAGAGGGGCTAGCGGATGCCCAAGAGACCCAGTACTTC.

The chain couples TRBV28 to TRBJ2-7; possible D gene TRBD1, 6 bases. The CDR3 has 16 residues. V lost 2 bases and J 1 base, leaving 15 bases between the germline ends. CDR1 MDHEN and CDR2 SYDVKM come from the germline V gene. The CDR3 DNA sequence: TGTGCCAGCAGTTTACGTGACAGGATGGATTCCTACGAGCAGTACTTC. Protein product: CASSLRDRMDSYEQYF.

The chain recombines TRBV12-3 or TRBV12-4 with TRBJ2-1; TRBD2 agrees at 10 bases. This CDR3 is 18 amino acids long. V shed 0 bases, J shed 8 bases, and the junction held 13 bases outside the gene matches. The CDR3 reads CASSLALLAGGGTDEQFF. The CDR3 DNA reads TGTGCCAGCAGTTTAGCCCTCTTAGCGGGAGGTGGTACAGATGAGCAGTTCTTC.

The V and J genes are TRBV20-1 and TRBJ1-4; TRBD1 is a possible D gene (6 bases). V lost 6 bases to trimming and J lost 5 bases, with 31 bases between them. CDR3 length: 19 residues. CDR1 and CDR2 from the germline V gene are DFQATT and SNEGSKA (reference sequence). The CDR3 sequence: CSAQDRGDNKPGANEKLFF. The CDR3 bases are TGCAGTGCCCAAGATCGGGGGGACAACAAGCCTGGGGCGAATGAAAAACTGTTTTTT.

This clonotype was observed a handful of times. V is TRBV4-2 and J is TRBJ2-5, with D perhaps given as TRBD1 or TRBD2 (7 bases each). V was clipped by 0 bases and J by 4 bases, with 24 bases between them. Germline CDR1 LGHNA, CDR2 YNFKEQ. This CDR3 has 19 residues. Written as DNA, the CDR3 is TGTGCCAGCAGCCAAGAAACTCAGGGGGGGACTCTCACTGCAGAGACCCAGTACTTC. It is translated as CASSQETQGGTLTAETQYF.

This clonotype showed up just once. The genes are TRBV2 and TRBJ2-7, with D unclear. V lost 7 bases to trimming and J lost 0 bases, with 10 bases between them. The CDR3 consists of 13 residues. The germline V gene encodes CDR1 SNHLY and CDR2 FYNNEI. The CDR3 DNA reads as TGTGCCAGCATCTCGCTTAGCTCCTACGAGCAGTACTTC. As protein: CASISLSSYEQYF.

The rearrangement links TRBV28 to TRBJ2-4; tentative D call: TRBD1 (6 bases). V was pared by 6 bases and J by 9 bases, with 12 bases between. CDR1 and CDR2 (germline): MDHEN, SYDVKM. The CDR3 covers 12 residues. The CDR3, as DNA: TGTGCCAGCAGCCCAGGGGACGTCATTCAGTACTTC. It specifies CASSPGDVIQYF.

The rearrangement links TRBV24-1 to TRBJ2-1; D remains ambiguous. Trimming removed 2 bases at V and 9 bases at J, with 10 bases between. The CDR3 loop spans 13 amino acids. Germline CDR1 reads KGHDR; CDR2 reads SFDVKD. The CDR3 loop reads CATSDSKWGEQFF. CDR3 DNA sequence: TGTGCCACCAGTGATTCGAAGTGGGGTGAGCAGTTCTTC.

This clonotype was detected only a few times. J is TRBJ2-3 and V is TRBV28; 9 nucleotides agree with TRBD2. This CDR3 has 16 residues. Trimming removed 6 bases from V and 1 base from J; junction bases left unmatched: 8. From germline, CDR1 is MDHEN and CDR2 SYDVKM. This CDR3 reads CASSKGAGGRTDTQYF. The CDR3 nucleotides are TGTGCCAGCAGCAAGGGAGCGGGGGGCCGCACAGATACGCAGTATTTT.

V is TRBV12-5 and J is TRBJ2-1; no reliable D call. Trimming shortened V by 8 bases and J by 5 bases, and 25 bases separated the two germline ends. CDR3 length: 17 amino acids. The germline V gene encodes CDR1 LGHNT and CDR2 FRNRAP. The CDR3 here is CASSYAANRLSHNEQFF. The CDR3 DNA sequence: TGTGCTAGTAGTTACGCCGCTAACCGGCTATCGCACAATGAGCAGTTCTTC.

The V and J genes are TRBV20-1 and TRBJ2-5; 8 bases agree with TRBD2. This CDR3 contains 16 residues. V shed 6 bases, J shed 11 bases, and the junction held 23 bases outside the gene matches. Germline V CDR1 and CDR2: DFQATT, SNEGSKA (reference sequence). CDR3 sequence (DNA): TGCAGTGCCGCACAGAGGGGTAGCGGGATCTGCAATGAGCAGTACTTC. As protein: CSAAQRGSGICNEQYF.